The clone carrying this TCR beta chain has ten or more counts. PBMCs were collected from an approximately 9.5 ml volume of fresh peripheral blood. This entry comes from a study of T cells in Graves' hyperthyroidism and ophthalmopathy. The CDR3 has 15 amino acids. CDR1 and CDR2 (germline): SGHRS, YFSETQ. J lost 7 bases, V lost 3 bases, and 4 bases had no gene match. What was amplified from RNA transcripts were TCR beta CDR3 regions. An initial round of RT-PCR targeting the TCR CDR3 relied on the HTBI primer set. TCRdb recomputed calls from the multiplex PCR reads with MiXCR, one row per CDR3 protein. The sample lists approximately 400,000 distinct CDR3 sequences, around 25% occurring once.

The chain combines TRBV5-1 with TRBJ2-1; 13 positions agree with TRBD2. The TCR originated in a man aged 45-65 years with Graves' hyperthyroidism. The sequencing input was blood. The CDR3 DNA is TGCGCCAGCAGCTCTGGACTAGCGGGAGTAAATGAGCAGTTCTTC. Translated, it gives CASSSGLAGVNEQFF. The complete variable domain, with remaining parts taken from reference TRBV5-1 and TRBJ2-1, reads KAGVTQTPRYLIKTRGQQVTLSCSPISGHRSVSWYQQTPGQGLQFLFEYFSETQRNKGNFPGRFSGRQFSNSRSEMNVSTLELGDSALYLCASSSGLAGVNEQFFGPGTRLTVL.